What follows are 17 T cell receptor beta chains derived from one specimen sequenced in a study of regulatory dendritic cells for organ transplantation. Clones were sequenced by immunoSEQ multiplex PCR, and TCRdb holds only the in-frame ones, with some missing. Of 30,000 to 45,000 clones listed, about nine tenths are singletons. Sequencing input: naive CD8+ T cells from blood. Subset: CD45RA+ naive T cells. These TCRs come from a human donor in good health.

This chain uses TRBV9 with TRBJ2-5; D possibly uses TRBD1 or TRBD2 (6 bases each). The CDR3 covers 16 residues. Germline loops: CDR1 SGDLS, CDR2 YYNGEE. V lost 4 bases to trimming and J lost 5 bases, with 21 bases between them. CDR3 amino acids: CASSTLGAGLRETQYF. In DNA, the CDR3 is TGTGCCAGCAGCACTTTGGGGGCGGGGCTTCGGGAGACCCAGTACTTC.

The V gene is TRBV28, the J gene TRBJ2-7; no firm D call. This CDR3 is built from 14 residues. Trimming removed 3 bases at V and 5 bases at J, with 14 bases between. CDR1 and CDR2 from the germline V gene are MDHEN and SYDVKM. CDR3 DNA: TGTGCCAGCAGTTTGTATACAGATGGCCACGAGCAGTACTTC. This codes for CASSLYTDGHEQYF.

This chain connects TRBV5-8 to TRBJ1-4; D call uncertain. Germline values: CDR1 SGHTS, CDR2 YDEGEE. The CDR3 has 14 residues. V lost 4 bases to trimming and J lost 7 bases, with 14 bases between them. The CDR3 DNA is TGTGCCAGCAGCCCGGAAACCGTCACTGAAAAACTGTTTTTT. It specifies CASSPETVTEKLFF. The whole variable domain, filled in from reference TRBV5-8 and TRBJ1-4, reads EAGVTQSPTHLIKTRGQQATLRCSPISGHTSVYWYQQALGLGLQFLLWYDEGEERNRGNFPPRFSGRQFPNYSSELNVNALELEDSALYLCASSPETVTEKLFFGSGTQLSVL.

This chain's CDR3 is CASSYSSYNTGELFF. The CDR3, as DNA: TGTGCCAGCAGTTACTCGAGTTATAACACCGGGGAGCTGTTTTTT. V gene TRBV6-6 combines with J gene TRBJ2-2; no reliable D call. The CDR3 spans 15 residues. V was clipped by 0 bases and J by 2 bases, with 7 bases between them. In germline, CDR1 is MNHNY, CDR2 SVGAGI (reference sequence).

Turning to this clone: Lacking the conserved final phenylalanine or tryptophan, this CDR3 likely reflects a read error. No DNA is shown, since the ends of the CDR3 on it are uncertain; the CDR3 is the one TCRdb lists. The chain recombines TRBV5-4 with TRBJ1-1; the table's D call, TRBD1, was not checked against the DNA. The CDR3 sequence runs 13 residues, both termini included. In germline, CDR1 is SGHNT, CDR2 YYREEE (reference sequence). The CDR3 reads CASSRIGEQGAIP.

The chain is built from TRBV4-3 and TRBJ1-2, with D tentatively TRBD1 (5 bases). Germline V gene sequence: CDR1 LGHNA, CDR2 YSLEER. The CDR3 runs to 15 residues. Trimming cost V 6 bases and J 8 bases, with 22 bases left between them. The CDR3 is CASSLEGGQMLGYTF. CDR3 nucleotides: TGCGCCAGCAGTCTGGAAGGTGGACAAATGCTCGGCTACACCTTC.

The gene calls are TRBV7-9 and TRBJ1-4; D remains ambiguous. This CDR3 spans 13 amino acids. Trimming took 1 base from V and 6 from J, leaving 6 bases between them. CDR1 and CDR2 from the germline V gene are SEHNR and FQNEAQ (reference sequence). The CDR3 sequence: CASSLGYDEKLFF. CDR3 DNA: TGTGCCAGCAGCTTAGGGTACGATGAAAAACTGTTTTTT.

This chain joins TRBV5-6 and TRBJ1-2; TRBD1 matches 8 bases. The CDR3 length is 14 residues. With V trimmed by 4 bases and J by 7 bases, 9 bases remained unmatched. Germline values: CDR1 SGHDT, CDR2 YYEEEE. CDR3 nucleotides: TGTGCCAGCAGCCGGACAGGGACTATGGGTGGCTACACCTTC. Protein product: CASSRTGTMGGYTF. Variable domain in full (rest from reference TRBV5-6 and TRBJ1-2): DAGVTQSPTHLIKTRGQQVTLRCSPKSGHDTVSWYQQALGQGPQFIFQYYEEEERQRGNFPDRFSGHQFPNYSSELNVNALLLGDSALYLCASSRTGTMGGYTFGSGTRLTVV.

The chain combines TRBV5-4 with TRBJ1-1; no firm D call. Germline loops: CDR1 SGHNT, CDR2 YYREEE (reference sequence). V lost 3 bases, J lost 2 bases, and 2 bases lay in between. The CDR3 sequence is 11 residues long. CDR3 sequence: CASSSNTEAFF. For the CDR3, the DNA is TGTGCCAGCAGCTCTAACACTGAAGCTTTCTTT.

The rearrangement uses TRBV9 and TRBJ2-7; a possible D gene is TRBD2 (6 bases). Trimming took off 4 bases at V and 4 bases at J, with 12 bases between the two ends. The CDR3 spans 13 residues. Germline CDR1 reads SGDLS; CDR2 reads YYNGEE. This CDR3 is CASSPGGSYEQYF. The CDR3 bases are TGTGCCAGCAGCCCCGGGGGAAGTTACGAGCAGTACTTC.

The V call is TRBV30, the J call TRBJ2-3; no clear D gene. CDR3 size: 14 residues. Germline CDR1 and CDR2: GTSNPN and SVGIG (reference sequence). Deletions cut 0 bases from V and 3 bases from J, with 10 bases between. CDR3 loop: CAWSVGSGTDTQYF. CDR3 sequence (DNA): TGTGCCTGGAGTGTAGGTTCAGGTACAGATACGCAGTATTTT.

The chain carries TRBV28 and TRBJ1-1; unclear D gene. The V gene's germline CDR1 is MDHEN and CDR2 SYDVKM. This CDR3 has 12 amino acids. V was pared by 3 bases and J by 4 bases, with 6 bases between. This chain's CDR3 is CASSFLRTEAFF. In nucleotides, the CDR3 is TGTGCCAGCAGTTTCCTGCGCACTGAAGCTTTCTTT.

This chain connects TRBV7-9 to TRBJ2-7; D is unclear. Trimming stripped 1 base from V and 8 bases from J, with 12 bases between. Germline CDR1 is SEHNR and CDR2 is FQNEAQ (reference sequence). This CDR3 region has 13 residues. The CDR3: CASSLEARSQQYF. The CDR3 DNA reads TGTGCCAGCAGCTTAGAGGCCCGCAGCCAGCAGTACTTC.

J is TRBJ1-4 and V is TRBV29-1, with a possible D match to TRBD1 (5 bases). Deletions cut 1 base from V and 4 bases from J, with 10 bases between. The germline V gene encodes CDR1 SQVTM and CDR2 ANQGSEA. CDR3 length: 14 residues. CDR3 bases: TGCAGCGTTGAAGTAGGGGACGGTAATGAAAAACTGTTTTTT. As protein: CSVEVGDGNEKLFF. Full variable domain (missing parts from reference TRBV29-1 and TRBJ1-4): SAVISQKPSRDICQRGTSLTIQCQVDSQVTMMFWYRQQPGQSLTLIATANQGSEATYESGFVIDKFPISRPNLTFSTLTVSNMSPEDSSIYLCSVEVGDGNEKLFFGSGTQLSVL.

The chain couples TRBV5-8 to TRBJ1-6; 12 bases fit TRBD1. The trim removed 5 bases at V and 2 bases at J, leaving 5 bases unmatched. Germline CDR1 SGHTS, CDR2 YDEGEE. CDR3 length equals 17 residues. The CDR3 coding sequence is TGTGCCAGCAGGAGGGGACAGGGGGCGACCTATAATTCACCCCTCCACTTT. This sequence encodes CASRRGQGATYNSPLHF.

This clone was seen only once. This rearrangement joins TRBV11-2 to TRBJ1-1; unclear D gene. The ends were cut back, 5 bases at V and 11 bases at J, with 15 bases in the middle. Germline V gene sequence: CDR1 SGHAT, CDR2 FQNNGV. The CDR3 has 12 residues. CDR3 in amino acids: CASSRSPIYAFF. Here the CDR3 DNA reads TGTGCCAGCAGCCGAAGCCCAATTTACGCTTTCTTT.

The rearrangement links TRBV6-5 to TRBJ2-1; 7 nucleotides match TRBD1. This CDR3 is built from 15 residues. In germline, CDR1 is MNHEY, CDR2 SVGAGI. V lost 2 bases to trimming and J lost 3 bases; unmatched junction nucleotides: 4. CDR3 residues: CASSYLRDSYNEQFF. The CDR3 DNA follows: TGTGCCAGCAGTTACCTCCGGGACAGCTACAATGAGCAGTTCTTC.